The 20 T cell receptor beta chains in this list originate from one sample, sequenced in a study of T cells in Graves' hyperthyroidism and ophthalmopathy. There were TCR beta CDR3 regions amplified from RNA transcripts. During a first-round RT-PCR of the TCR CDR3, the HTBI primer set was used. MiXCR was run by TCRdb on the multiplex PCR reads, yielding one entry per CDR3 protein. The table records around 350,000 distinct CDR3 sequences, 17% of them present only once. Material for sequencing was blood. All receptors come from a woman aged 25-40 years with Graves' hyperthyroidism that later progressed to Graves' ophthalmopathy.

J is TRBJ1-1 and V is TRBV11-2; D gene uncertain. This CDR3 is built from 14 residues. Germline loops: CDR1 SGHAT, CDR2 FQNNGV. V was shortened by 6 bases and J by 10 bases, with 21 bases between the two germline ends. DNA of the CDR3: TGTGCCAGCAGAATCGGACCCACCCCGGGAGTAGCTTTCTTT. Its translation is CASRIGPTPGVAFF.

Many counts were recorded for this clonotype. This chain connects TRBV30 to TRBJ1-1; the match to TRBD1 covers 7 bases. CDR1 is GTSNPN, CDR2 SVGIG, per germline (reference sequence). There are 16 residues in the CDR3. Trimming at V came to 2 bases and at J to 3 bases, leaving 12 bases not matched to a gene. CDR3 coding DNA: TGTGCCTGGAGTATTCCGACAGGGATTGATTACACTGAAGCTTTCTTT. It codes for CAWSIPTGIDYTEAFF.

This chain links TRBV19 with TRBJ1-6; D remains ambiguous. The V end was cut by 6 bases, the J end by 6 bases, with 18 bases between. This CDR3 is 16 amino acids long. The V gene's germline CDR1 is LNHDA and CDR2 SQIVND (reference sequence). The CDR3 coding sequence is TGTGCCAGTAGCCGGAGGCCGGAGGCTTTTAATTCACCCCTCCACTTT. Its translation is CASSRRPEAFNSPLHF.

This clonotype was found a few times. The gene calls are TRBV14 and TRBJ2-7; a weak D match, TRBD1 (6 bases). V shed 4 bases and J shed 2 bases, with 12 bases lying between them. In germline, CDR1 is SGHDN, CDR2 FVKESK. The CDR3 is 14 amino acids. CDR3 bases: TGTGCCAGCAGCCCCCGGGACAATGCCTACGAGCAGTACTTC. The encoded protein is CASSPRDNAYEQYF.

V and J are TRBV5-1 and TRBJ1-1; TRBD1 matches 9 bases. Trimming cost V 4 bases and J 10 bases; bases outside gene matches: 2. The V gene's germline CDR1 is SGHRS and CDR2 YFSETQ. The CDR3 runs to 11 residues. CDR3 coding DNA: TGCGCCAGCAGCGGGGACAGGGTAGCTTTCTTT. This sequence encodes CASSGDRVAFF.

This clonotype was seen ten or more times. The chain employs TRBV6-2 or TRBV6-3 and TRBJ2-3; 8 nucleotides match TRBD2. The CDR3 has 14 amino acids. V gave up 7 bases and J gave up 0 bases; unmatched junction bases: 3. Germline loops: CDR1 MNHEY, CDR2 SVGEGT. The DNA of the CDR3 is TGTGCCAGCAAGCGGGGGCGTAGCACAGATACGCAGTATTTT. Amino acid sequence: CASKRGRSTDTQYF.

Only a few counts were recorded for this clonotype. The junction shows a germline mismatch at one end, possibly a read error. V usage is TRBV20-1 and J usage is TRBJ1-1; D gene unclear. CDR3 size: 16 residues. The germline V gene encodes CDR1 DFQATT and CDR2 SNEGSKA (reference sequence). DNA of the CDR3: TGCAGTGCTAGAGATCGTAAGGGCCGAATGAACGCTGAAGCTTTCTTT. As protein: CSARDRKGRMNAEAFF.

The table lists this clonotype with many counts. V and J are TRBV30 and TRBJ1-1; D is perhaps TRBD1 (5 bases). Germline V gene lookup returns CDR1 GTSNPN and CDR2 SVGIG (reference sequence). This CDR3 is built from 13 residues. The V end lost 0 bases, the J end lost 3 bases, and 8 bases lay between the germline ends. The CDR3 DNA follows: TGTGCCTGGAGTGTCCGGGGGTACACTGAAGCTTTCTTT. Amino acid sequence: CAWSVRGYTEAFF.

In nucleotides, the CDR3 is TGTGCCAGCAGGGGATTGGGACTAGCGGATACCACAGATACGCAGTATTTT. It translates to CASRGLGLADTTDTQYF. The chain links TRBV6-1 to TRBJ2-3, with TRBD2 matching 11 bases. The CDR3 is 17 amino acids. Germline V gene sequence: CDR1 MNHNS, CDR2 SASEGT. With V trimmed by 6 bases and J by 2 bases, 10 bases remained unmatched.

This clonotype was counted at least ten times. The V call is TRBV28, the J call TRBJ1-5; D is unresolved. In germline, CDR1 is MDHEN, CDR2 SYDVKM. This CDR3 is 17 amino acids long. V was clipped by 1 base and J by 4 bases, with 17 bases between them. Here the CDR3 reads CASSLYWARVGNQPQHF. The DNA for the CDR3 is TGTGCCAGCAGTTTATATTGGGCGAGGGTAGGAAATCAGCCCCAGCATTTT.

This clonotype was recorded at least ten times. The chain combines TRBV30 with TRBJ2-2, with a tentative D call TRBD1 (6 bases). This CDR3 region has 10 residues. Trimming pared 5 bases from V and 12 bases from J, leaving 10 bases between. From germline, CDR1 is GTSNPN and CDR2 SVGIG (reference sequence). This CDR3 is CAWSTGKLFF. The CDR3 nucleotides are TGTGCCTGGTCCACAGGGAAGCTGTTTTTT.

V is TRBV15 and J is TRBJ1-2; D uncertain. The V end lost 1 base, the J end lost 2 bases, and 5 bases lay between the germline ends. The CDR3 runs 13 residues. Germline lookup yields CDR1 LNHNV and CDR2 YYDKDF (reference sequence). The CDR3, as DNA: TGTGCCACCAGCAGAGGCAGAAACTATGGCTACACCTTC. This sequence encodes CATSRGRNYGYTF.

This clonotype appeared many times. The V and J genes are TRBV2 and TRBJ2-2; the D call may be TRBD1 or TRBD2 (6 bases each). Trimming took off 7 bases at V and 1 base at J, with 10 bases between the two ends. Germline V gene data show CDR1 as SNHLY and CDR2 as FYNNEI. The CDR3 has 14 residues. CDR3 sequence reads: CASKGGVNTGELFF. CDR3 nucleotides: TGTGCCAGCAAGGGGGGAGTGAACACCGGGGAGCTGTTTTTT.

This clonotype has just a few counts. CDR3 in amino acids: CSARDNRELYGYTF. The CDR3 nucleotides are TGCAGTGCTAGAGATAACCGAGAGCTATATGGCTACACCTTC. The V gene is TRBV20-1, the J gene TRBJ1-2; D remains unclear. V lost 0 bases and J lost 5, with 13 bases in between. The CDR3 runs to 14 residues. Germline V lookup: CDR1 DFQATT, CDR2 SNEGSKA (reference sequence).

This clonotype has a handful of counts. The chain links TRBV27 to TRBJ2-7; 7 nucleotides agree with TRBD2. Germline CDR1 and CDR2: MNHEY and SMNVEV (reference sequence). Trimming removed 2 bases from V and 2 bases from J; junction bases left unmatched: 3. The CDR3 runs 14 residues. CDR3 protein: CASSLSLAAYEQYF. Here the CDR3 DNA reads TGTGCCAGCAGTTTAAGCCTAGCGGCCTACGAGCAGTACTTC.

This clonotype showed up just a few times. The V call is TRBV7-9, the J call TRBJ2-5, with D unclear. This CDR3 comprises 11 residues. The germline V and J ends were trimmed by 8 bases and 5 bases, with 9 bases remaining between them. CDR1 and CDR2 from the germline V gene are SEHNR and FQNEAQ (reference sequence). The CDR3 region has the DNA TGTGCCAGCCGGGCATTGGAGACCCAGTACTTC. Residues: CASRALETQYF.

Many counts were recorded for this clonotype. The CDR3 coding sequence is TGTGCCAGTAGACTCGCGGGAGGGCCCAATGTCCAAGAGACCCAGTACTTC. Amino acids: CASRLAGGPNVQETQYF. The chain links TRBV19 to TRBJ2-5, with 9 bases fitting TRBD2. CDR1 LNHDA and CDR2 SQIVND come from the germline V gene (reference sequence). V was clipped by 6 bases and J by 1 base; unmatched bases: 12. The CDR3 sequence is 17 residues long. The full variable domain, with the rest looked up from reference TRBV19 and TRBJ2-5, is DGGITQSPKYLFRKEGQNVTLSCEQNLNHDAMYWYRQDPGQGLRLIYYSQIVNDFQKGDIAEGYSVSREKKESFPLTVTSAQKNPTAFYLCASRLAGGPNVQETQYFGPGTRLLVL.

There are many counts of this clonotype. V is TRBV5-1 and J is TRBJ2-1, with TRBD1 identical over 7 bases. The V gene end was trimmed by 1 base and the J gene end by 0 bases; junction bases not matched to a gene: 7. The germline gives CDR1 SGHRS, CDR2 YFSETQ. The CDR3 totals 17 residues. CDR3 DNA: TGCGCCAGCAGCTTGTATTTGGACAGGAGCTCCTACAATGAGCAGTTCTTC. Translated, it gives CASSLYLDRSSYNEQFF.

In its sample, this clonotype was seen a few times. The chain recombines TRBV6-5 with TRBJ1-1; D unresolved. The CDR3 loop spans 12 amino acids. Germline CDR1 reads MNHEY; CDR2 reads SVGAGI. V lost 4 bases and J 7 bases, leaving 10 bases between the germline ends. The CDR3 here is CASSFIGSEAFF. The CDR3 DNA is TGTGCCAGCAGTTTTATCGGCAGTGAAGCTTTCTTT.

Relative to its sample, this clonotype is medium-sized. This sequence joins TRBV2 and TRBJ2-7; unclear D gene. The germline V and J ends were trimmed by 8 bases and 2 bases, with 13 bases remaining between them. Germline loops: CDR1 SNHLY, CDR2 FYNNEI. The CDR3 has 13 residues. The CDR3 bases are TGTGCCAGCTCGGTAAACGGCGCCTACGAGCAGTACTTC. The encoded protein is CASSVNGAYEQYF.